Detailed here is one TCR beta chain. Other DNA sequences in the same sample also yield this CDR3. Trimming stripped 2 bases from V and 7 bases from J, with 10 bases between. The length of the CDR3 is 12 residues. Germline values: CDR1 SGHKS, CDR2 YYEKEE (reference sequence). The data originate from a study of blood T cell repertoires in COVID-19. As for the study in general: The United States, Italy and Spain provided the acute and convalescent COVID-19 samples. In each case, the material was cDNA or gDNA derived from T cells, B-cell-depleted T cells, or PBMCs.

Method: immunoSEQ multiplex PCR; TCRdb's copy keeps in-frame clones and lacks some. The sample lists some 45,000 clones; roughly nine tenths were seen once. The source material was peripheral blood. The chain has TRBV5-5 and TRBJ2-7; TRBD2 might be the D (6 bases). This receptor was identified in a human donor in a cohort sampled during active COVID-19. CDR3 region: CASSFTGEEQYF. CDR3 sequence (DNA): TGTGCCAGCAGCTTTACGGGGGAAGAGCAGTACTTC.